The source of this T cell receptor beta chain is a study of blood T cell repertoires in COVID-19. Overall study context: There were acute and convalescent COVID-19 samples, and they came from the United States, Italy and Spain. In each case, the material was cDNA or gDNA derived from T cells, B-cell-depleted T cells, or PBMCs.

TCRdb's copy holds only in-frame clones and misses some; the assay was immunoSEQ multiplex PCR. The data show roughly 60,000 clones, about 81% seen once. Germline V CDR1 and CDR2: LNHNV, YYDKDF (reference sequence). The CDR3 sequence is 16 residues long. V lost 5 bases and J lost 2; bases outside the gene matches: 4. The specimen sequenced was peripheral blood. V usage is TRBV15 and J usage is TRBJ2-7, with 15 bases fitting TRBD2. The sequence was collected from a man older than 75 with acute or convalescent COVID-19. CDR3 region: CATSFGLAGGPYEQYF. The CDR3 DNA sequence: TGTGCCACCAGCTTTGGACTAGCGGGGGGGCCCTACGAGCAGTACTTC.